A single sample is the source of the 4 T cell receptor beta chains below, sequenced in a study of technical replicates of blood from several donors. Profiling relied on immunoSEQ multiplex PCR, and the TCRdb table lists in-frame clones only, not all of them. The table lists approximately 81,000 clones, roughly four fifths of them singletons. The sequenced sample consisted of PBMCs. These receptors all come from a human donor in good health. Some clones in this sample may be carry-over from other donors' samples.

The chain recombines TRBV18 with TRBJ2-5; 8 nucleotides line up with TRBD1. This CDR3 spans 18 amino acids. Germline V lookup: CDR1 KGHSH, CDR2 LQKENI. V lost 3 bases, J lost 6 bases, and 18 bases stayed unmatched. CDR3 sequence (DNA): TGTGCCAGCTCACCGGGCTCCCTCCAGGGGGCGTGGGGAAAGACCCAGTACTTC. Translation gives CASSPGSLQGAWGKTQYF.

This chain uses TRBV2 with TRBJ2-7; a possible D gene is TRBD1 (5 bases). This CDR3 comprises 14 residues. Trimming shortened V by 1 base and J by 2 bases, and 9 bases separated the two germline ends. In germline, CDR1 is SNHLY, CDR2 FYNNEI. This CDR3 is CASSEVGAPYEQYF. The CDR3 DNA reads TGTGCCAGCAGTGAAGTTGGGGCTCCCTACGAGCAGTACTTC. The whole variable domain, filled in from reference TRBV2 and TRBJ2-7, reads EPEVTQTPSHQVTQMGQEVILRCVPISNHLYFYWYRQILGQKVEFLVSFYNNEISEKSEIFDDQFSVERPDGSNFTLKIRSTKLEDSAMYFCASSEVGAPYEQYFGPGTRLTVT.

The chain uses TRBV7-2 and TRBJ1-3; D is ambiguous. Germline loops: CDR1 SGHTA, CDR2 FQGNSA. The CDR3 has 18 residues. V was shortened by 3 bases and J by 0 bases, with 18 bases between the two germline ends. The CDR3 bases are TGTGCCAGCAGCTTCCTTTCGGCGGGGATATTCTCTGGAAACACCATATATTTT. The encoded protein is CASSFLSAGIFSGNTIYF.

The V call is TRBV29-1, the J call TRBJ2-5; 7 nucleotides agree with TRBD2. The DNA end favors TRBJ2-7, so the J call may be wrong. The CDR3 spans 14 residues. The germline V gene encodes CDR1 SQVTM and CDR2 ANQGSEA. CDR3 amino acids: CSVAHRTRWGEQYF. CDR3 sequence (DNA): TGCAGCGTCGCACATCGGACTAGGTGGGGCGAGCAGTACTTC.